This TCR beta chain was captured by sequencing in a study of cytomegalovirus exposure and HLA in healthy donors (dated by TCRdb to 2015 to 2018). A note on the overall study: An earlier analysis of some 550 of the donors reported about 250 Gb of sequence data and approximately 110 million unique TCR beta sequences from about 200 million T cells. HLA typing included class I and class II loci at four-digit resolution. In a later genetic analysis, genome-wide SNP genotypes for about three fifths of the roughly 670 donors were used, and that subset was treated as a discovery cohort. Roughly 300 gigabases of sequencing data and approximately 85 million unique TCR sequences were included in an early release covering under 650 HLA-typed donors. Rather than drawing on any new phenotypic data, the later analysis identified candidate immune exposures from TCR beta sequences and the way those sequences occurred across donors. Of the approximately 370 genotyped donors, approximately 81% were placed in the genetic ancestry cluster associated with self-reported Caucasian donors. All discovery cohort repertoires had been generated on a single sequencing platform. A later analysis re-examined previously published TCR beta repertoires from just over 650 donors and added high-resolution HLA genotyping to investigate patterns of TCR occurrence. The study was designed to test whether signatures of past pathogen exposure could be identified by cataloging public T cell receptors. In addition to the first cohort of 500 to 850 subjects, a separate validation cohort of 120 different subjects was used. The study combined high-throughput TCR immunosequencing, statistical association of individual TCRs with disease status, and machine learning to predict cytomegalovirus infection status. An earlier analysis of about 600 of the donors used high-throughput TCR beta sequencing to judge whether each TCR beta V gene segment behaved as functional or pseudogenic. Donor age, sex, ethnicity and CMV serostatus were compiled together with the repertoire data. On average, 235,054 unique TCR beta nucleotide sequences were sequenced per donor among 300 to 500 genotyped donors of the cohort, with 15% to 20% of those sequences being non-productive. Roughly five DR-DQ haplotypes were handled as single units for association and clustering, since linkage in the cohort was strong. Typing coverage varied by locus: about 620-630 donors for A, B, C, DRB1 and DQB1; about 520 for DQA1; over 600 for DPA1; under 490 for DPB1. The study used immunosequencing to profile the T cell repertoires of approximately 650 subjects and linked those repertoires to cytomegalovirus serostatus.

Preparation of the library involved the immunoSEQ multiplex PCR assay. A mixture of 60 forward primers for TCR Vbeta segments and 13 reverse primers for TCR Jbeta segments was used in the multiplex PCR. The CDR3 region of rearranged TCR beta genes was amplified from genomic DNA by a multiplex PCR assay. Amplified TCR beta libraries were sequenced as 87-base-pair reads on the Illumina HiSeq System. Concerning the study's data processing: Across the 700 or so repertoires, a later analysis counted 80 million or so unique TCR beta chains, roughly 11 million of which were shared by at least two donors. Raw reads were error-corrected and collapsed into unique sequences by a nearest-neighbor algorithm in which closely related sequences were merged to remove PCR and sequencing errors. Alignment of CDR3 sequences to IMGT reference sequences was used to assign V, D and J gene segments. Each retained sequence needed at least a six-nucleotide match to both a V gene segment and a J gene segment. Rearrangements were called productive when the CDR3 lacked stop codons and stayed in frame with V and J; all others were non-productive. Following IMGT convention, CDR3 was defined as the stretch from the second conserved V-encoded cysteine to the conserved J-encoded phenylalanine. In an earlier analysis of 500 to 650 of the donors, sequences lacking an unambiguous match to a single V gene segment were excluded. In an earlier analysis of more than 500 of the donors, a V segment was called functional when productive rearrangements were above 56.7%, and segregating when the standard deviation between donors exceeded 5%. A statistical classification framework was built for diagnosing cytomegalovirus status from the catalog of TCR beta chain sequences. In a later analysis, V and J genes were assigned by comparing TCR nucleotide sequences against IMGT/GENE-DB human TR gene sequences. The TCRdist pipeline was used in a later analysis to assign CDR3 sequences and most-parsimonious VDJ recombination scenarios. In a later analysis, each TCR beta chain was defined by its CDR3 amino acid sequence together with its V-gene family, and reads lacking a unique V-gene family were excluded. In a later analysis, approximately 590 highly shared, low-generation-probability nucleotide sequences were removed to address suspected cross-contamination and a sequencing artifact. In a later analysis, a clonal expansion index was calculated for each public chain from normalized within-repertoire ranks of inferred template counts. In a later analysis, generation probabilities were computed using a VDJ recombination model fitted to out-of-frame rearrangements, and the results were checked against IGoR. A later analysis scored TCR-TCR, TCR-HLA and TCR-CMV co-occurrence with hypergeometric tests, applying a repertoire-size bias correction to TCR pairs. In a later analysis, false discovery rates were estimated by permuting HLA or CMV assignments 20 times. In a later analysis, co-occurring TCRs were grouped using DBSCAN, and TCRdist sequence similarity was added for clustering within HLA-allele-positive subsets. Repertoires with fewer than 30,000 or more than 120,000 public chains were left out of co-occurrence clustering, as were about five repertoires with anomalous nucleotide sharing. Entries here come from immuneACCESS through TCRdb and include only in-frame sequences with V and J called. Some clones fail to appear in such tables; in the studies checked, an unresolved V gene covers under half of the shortfall, and the cause of the remainder is unknown. V, J and clone size are taken as reported in that table, and D and trimming were inferred from the DNA itself. The table for this sample shows approximately 170,000 clones. About 0.79% of the sample goes to the ten largest clones.

Cut back by 3 bases and 5 bases, the V and J ends lie 5 bases apart. The germline V gene yields SGHDT for CDR1 and YYEEEE for CDR2. The CDR3 numbers 12 residues from cysteine through phenylalanine. The DNA shown is the 36-base CDR3, in frame from base 1. The cohort consisted of some 730 healthy bone marrow donors. All cohort members were sampled while nominally healthy, although unrecorded immune exposures were likely present. The donor tested CMV seropositive and was one of the 289 seropositive cohort members. A peripheral blood sample was provided by each donor, and peripheral blood mononuclear cells were used for TCR beta sequencing. The Qiagen DNeasy Blood Extraction Kit was used to extract genomic DNA from the blood cell samples. The investigation overall reported the following: A few of the identified cytomegalovirus-associated TCR beta chains were confirmed in vitro to be specific for cytomegalovirus antigens. According to the authors, the approach could potentially be generalized to other disease states and immunological phenotypes. Most CMV-associated TCR beta chains appeared to be HLA-restricted in a later analysis, and the HLA associations seemed to be driven largely by CMV exposure. A later analysis found that HLA-associated TCR beta chains were more clonally expanded and had lower generation probabilities than equally common non-associated chains. Because HLA typing was unavailable for some donors at each locus, only the typed subset was used in association tests. A further reported finding was that TCR beta sequences accurately predicted the HLA-A and HLA-B alleles for most subjects in the first cohort. V-gene and J-gene trimming of TCR beta chains was associated with a missense DCLRE1C variant in a later genetic analysis, and the association was replicated in an independent cohort. Specific HLA alleles were associated with 15,000 to 20,000 TCR beta sequences at a false discovery rate of 0.05 in a later analysis. Most TCR sequences were observed very rarely across donors, whereas some public TCRs were present in many individuals. Linkage disequilibrium might explain the correlated functional status among segregating V segments, but an unknown experimental factor could not be ruled out. An earlier analysis of several hundred of the donors showed that most TCR beta V segments appeared in productive rearrangements either about 87% or about 30% of the time, which broadly matched IMGT annotations. In this cohort, only TCR beta chains were sequenced, and detectable features were limited by the absence of alpha or paired-chain data. According to a later analysis, parvovirus B19, influenza, CMV and Epstein-Barr virus appeared linked to several top co-occurrence clusters. A group of highly shared sequence variants was considered likely to be a technical artifact of the sequencing pipeline. In the study, some 160 TCR beta chains were listed as associated with cytomegalovirus. The classifier was reported to diagnose cytomegalovirus status with high specificity and sensitivity in both the original cohort and the validation cohort. Because counts were too low, around 17 rarely observed V segments, including chromosome 9 orphons, were left out of the earlier analysis of some 640 of the donors. A later genetic analysis reported fewer N-insertions in productive TCRs among donors in an Asian-associated ancestry cluster than the roughly 640-donor mean. Assigning TCR associations to individual alleles was difficult when HLA alleles, especially DR and DQ, strongly co-occurred. Immune exposure information for the cohort was limited to CMV serostatus. The 87-base-pair reads could not distinguish some IMGT-functional V segments, including TRBV6-2 and TRBV6-3, so those segments were excluded. In a later analysis, the rate of TCR association differed among HLA loci, with DRB1 alleles having the most associated TCRs and HLA-C alleles having the fewest. The presence/absence analyses assumed that sequencing depth was roughly uniform across donors, and that assumption may not be true.

Comments on this clone: What this receptor recognizes is not known.

This TCR was sampled from a woman aged 18-29 years in good health and CMV-seropositive. The specimen was PBMCs. Rearrangement joined TRBV5-6 to TRBJ2-2; too little of a D gene remains to name it. At the DNA level, the sequence is TGTGCCAGCAGCTCCAGAACCGGGGAGCTGTTTTTT. It codes for CASSSRTGELFF.